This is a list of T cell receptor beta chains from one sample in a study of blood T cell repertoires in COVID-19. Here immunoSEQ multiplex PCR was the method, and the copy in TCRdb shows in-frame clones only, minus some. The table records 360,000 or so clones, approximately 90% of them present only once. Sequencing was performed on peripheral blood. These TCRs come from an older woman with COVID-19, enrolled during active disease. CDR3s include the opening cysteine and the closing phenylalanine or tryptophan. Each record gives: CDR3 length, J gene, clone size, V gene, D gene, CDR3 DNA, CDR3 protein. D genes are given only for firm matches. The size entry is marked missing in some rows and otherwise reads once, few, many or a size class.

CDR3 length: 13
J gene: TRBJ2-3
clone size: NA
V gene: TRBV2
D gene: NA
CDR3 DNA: TGTGCCATCCCGGGACACCTCACAGATACGCAGTATTTT
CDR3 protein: CAIPGHLTDTQYF

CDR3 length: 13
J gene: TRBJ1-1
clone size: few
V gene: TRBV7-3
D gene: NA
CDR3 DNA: TGTGCCAGCAGCTCAGGGTTACTCACTGAAGCTTTCTTT
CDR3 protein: CASSSGLLTEAFF

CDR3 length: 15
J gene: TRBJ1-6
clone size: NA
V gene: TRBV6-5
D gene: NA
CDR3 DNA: TGTGCCAGCAGTTACTCGAAACAAGAAGAATCACCCCTCCACTTT
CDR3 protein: CASSYSKQEESPLHF

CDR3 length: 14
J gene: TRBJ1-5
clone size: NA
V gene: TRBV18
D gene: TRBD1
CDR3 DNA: TGTGCCAGCTCACCGACAGGGCTAAATCAGCCCCAGCATTTT
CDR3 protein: CASSPTGLNQPQHF

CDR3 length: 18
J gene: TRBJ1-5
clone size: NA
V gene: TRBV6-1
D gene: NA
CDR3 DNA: TGTGCCAGCAGTGCCACAAGATTAAGGGACACAAGGGATCAGCCCCAGCATTTT
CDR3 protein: CASSATRLRDTRDQPQHF

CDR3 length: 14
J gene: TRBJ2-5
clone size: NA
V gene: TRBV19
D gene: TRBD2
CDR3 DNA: TGTGCCAGTAGACCGGGGGGTAGCAGCGAGACCCAGTACTTC
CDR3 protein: CASRPGGSSETQYF

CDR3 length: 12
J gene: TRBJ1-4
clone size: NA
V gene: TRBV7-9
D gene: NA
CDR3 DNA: TGTGCCAGCAGCTTGGGGAGCGAAAAACTGTTTTTT
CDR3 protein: CASSLGSEKLFF

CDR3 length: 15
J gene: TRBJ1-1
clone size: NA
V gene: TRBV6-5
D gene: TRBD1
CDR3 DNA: TGTGCCAGCAGGACCGACAGGGGGCTGAACACTGAAGCTTTCTTT
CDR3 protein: CASRTDRGLNTEAFF

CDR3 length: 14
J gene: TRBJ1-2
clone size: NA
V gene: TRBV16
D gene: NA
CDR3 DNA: TGTGCCAGCAGACCCGACAGCCTATTTTATGGCTACACCTTC
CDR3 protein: CASRPDSLFYGYTF

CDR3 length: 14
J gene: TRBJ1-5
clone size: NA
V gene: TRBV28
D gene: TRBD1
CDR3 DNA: TGTGCCAGCGTTACAGGGGGCTGGAATCAGCCCCAGCATTTT
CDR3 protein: CASVTGGWNQPQHF

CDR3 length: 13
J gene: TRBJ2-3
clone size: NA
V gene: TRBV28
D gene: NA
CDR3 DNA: TGTGCCAGCGGAGGCGGGGGCACAGATACGCAGTATTTT
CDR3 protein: CASGGGGTDTQYF

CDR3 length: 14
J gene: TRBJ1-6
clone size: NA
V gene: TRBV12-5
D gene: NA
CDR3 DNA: TGTGCTAGTGCCTTGGGACAAGGCAATTCACCCCTCCACTTT
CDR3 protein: CASALGQGNSPLHF

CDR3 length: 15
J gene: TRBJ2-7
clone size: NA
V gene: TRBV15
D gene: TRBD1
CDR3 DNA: TGTGCCACCAGCAGGGGGACAGGGAGCTCCTACGAGCAGTACTTC
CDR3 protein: CATSRGTGSSYEQYF

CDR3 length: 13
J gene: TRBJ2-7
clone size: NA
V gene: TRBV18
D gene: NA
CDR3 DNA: TGTGCCAGCTCACCAACGCAGAATAACGAGCAGTACTTC
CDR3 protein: CASSPTQNNEQYF

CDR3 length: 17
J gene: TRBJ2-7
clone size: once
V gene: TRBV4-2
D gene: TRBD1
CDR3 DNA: TGTGCCAGCAGCCAAGATGGCGGAGGACAGGGAGCCTACGAGCAGTACTTC
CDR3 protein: CASSQDGGGQGAYEQYF

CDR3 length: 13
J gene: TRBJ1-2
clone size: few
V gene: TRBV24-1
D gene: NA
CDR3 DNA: TGTGCCACCAGTGATTTGCAGACTTCCGGCTACACCTTC
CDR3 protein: CATSDLQTSGYTF

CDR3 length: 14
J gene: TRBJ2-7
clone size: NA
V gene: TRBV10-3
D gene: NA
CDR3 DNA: TGTGCCATCAGTGAAAGACAGGCTAGAGGGGAGCAGTACTTC
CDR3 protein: CAISERQARGEQYF

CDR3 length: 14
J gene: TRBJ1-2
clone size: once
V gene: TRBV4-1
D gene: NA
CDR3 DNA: TGCGCCAGCAGCCAAGATCGTTTTAACTATGGCTACACCTTC
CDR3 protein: CASSQDRFNYGYTF

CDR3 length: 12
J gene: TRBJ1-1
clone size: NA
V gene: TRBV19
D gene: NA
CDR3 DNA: TGTGCCAGTAGTAGGTCGCGAAATGAAGCTTTCTTT
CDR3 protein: CASSRSRNEAFF

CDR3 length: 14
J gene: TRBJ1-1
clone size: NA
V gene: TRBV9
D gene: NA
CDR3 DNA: TGTGCCAGCAGCGTAATGGCCTTGAACACTGAAGCTTTCTTT
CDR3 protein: CASSVMALNTEAFF

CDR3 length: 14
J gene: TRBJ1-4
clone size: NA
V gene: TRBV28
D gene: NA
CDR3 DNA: TGTGCCAGCTCTGGGGCCCGTTCTAATGAAAAACTGTTTTTT
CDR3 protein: CASSGARSNEKLFF

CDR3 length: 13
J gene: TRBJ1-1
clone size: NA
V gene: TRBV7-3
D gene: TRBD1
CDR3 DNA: TGTGCCAGCAGCTTTCGACAGGGCGGTGAAGCTTTCTTT
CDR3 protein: CASSFRQGGEAFF

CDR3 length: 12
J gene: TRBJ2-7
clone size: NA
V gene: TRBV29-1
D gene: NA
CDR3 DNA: TGCAGCGTTTCTGGGGGGGCGTACGAGCAGTACTTC
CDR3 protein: CSVSGGAYEQYF

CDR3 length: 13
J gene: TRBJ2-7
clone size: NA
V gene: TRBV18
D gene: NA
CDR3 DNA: TGTGCCAGCTCACACCCGGACAGCTACGAGCAGTACTTC
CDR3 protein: CASSHPDSYEQYF

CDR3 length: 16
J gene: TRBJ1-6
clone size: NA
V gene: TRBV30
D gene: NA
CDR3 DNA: TGTGCCTGGAGGTGGCAGTGGAGCTCCTATAATTCACCCCTCCACTTT
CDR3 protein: CAWRWQWSSYNSPLHF

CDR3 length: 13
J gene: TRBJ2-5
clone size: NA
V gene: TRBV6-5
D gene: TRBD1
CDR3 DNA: TGTGCCAGCACCAGGACAGGGCGAGAGACCCAGTACTTC
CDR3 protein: CASTRTGRETQYF

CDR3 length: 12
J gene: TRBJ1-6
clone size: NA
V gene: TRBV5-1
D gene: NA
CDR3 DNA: TGCGCCAGCAGCCTAGAGAATTCACCCCTCCACTTT
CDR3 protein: CASSLENSPLHF

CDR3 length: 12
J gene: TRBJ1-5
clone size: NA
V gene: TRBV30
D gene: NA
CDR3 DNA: TGTGCCCTGGGGCATAACAATCAGCCCCAGCATTTT
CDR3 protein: CALGHNNQPQHF

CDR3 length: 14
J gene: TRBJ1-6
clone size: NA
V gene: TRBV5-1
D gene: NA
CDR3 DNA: TGCGCCAGCAGCTCACAATATTATAATTCACCCCTCCACTTT
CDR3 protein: CASSSQYYNSPLHF

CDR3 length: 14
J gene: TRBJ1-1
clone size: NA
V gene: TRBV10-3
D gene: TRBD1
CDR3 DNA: TGTGCCATCAGAGGGGGCGAGAGGAACACTGAAGCTTTCTTT
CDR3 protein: CAIRGGERNTEAFF

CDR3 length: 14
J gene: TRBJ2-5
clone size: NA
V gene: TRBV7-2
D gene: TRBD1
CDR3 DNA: TGTGCCAGCAGCCCCCGGGACAGGGGTGAGACCCAGTACTTC
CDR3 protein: CASSPRDRGETQYF

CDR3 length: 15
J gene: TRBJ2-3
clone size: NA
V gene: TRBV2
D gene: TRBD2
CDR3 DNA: TGTGCCAGCAGTCCCGGACTAGCGGGGGGAGATACGCAGTATTTT
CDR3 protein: CASSPGLAGGDTQYF

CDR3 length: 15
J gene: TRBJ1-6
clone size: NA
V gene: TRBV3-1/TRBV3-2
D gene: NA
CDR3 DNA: TGTGCCAGCAGCCAAGGGGCAGGGCCTAATTCACCCCTCCACTTT
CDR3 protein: CASSQGAGPNSPLHF

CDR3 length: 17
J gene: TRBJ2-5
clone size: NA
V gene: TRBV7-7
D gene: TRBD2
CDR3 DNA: TGTGCTAGCAGCTACATTCCGGGACTAGCGGCAAAAGAGACCCAGTACTTC
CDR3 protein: CASSYIPGLAAKETQYF

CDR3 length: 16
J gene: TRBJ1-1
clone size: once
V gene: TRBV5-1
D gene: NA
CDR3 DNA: TGCGCCAGCAGCAGGGACATCCGCTCCCTGAACACTGAAGCTTTCTTT
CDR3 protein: CASSRDIRSLNTEAFF

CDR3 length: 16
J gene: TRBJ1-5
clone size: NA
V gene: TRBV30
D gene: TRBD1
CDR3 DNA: TGTGCCTGGAGTGGACAGGGAAGAGGTAGCAATCAGCCCCAGCATTTT
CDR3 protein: CAWSGQGRGSNQPQHF

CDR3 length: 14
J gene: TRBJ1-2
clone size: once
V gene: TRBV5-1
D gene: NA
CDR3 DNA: TGCGCCAGCAGCTTGGGTGAGGGTATAATCGGCTACACCTTC
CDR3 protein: CASSLGEGIIGYTF

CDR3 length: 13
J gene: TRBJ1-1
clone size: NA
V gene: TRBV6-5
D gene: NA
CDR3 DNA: TGTGCCAGCAGTTACGAGGCGTACACTGAAGCTTTCTTT
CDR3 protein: CASSYEAYTEAFF

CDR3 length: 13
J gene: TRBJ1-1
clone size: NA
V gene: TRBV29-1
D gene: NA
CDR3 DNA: TGCAGCGTTGGCGACAGTATGAACACTGAAGCTTTCTTT
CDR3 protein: CSVGDSMNTEAFF

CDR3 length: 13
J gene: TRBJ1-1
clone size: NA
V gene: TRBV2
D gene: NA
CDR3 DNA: TGTGCCAGCAGCGCAAAAGGACAGACCGAAGCTTTCTTT
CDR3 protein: CASSAKGQTEAFF

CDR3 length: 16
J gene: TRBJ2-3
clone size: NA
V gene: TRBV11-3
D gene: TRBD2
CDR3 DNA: TGTGCCAGCAGCTTAGGAGCGGGGGGGCTCTCAGATACGCAGTATTTT
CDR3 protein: CASSLGAGGLSDTQYF

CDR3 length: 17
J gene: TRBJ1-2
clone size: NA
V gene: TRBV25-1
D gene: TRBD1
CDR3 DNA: TGTGCCAGCAGTGAATATGACAGGGGCCTCACTAACTATGGCTACACCTTC
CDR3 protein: CASSEYDRGLTNYGYTF

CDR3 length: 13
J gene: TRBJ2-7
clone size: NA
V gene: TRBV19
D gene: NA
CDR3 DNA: TGTGCCAGTAGTATTGCCAGAGGCTACGAGCAGTACTTC
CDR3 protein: CASSIARGYEQYF

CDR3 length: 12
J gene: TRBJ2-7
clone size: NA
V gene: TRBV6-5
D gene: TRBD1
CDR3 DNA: TGTGCCAGCCAACAGGGGACCTACGAGCAGTACTTC
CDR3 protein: CASQQGTYEQYF